This T cell receptor (beta chain) was captured by sequencing in a study of CD8+ T cells in alopecia areata. Background on the study: Those patients who were treated received oral tofacitinib, which was given at 5 to 10 mg twice daily for moderate-to-severe alopecia areata.

Following extraction, RNA underwent reverse transcription to cDNA, which served as the sequencing template. The protocol was immunoSEQ multiplex PCR, while the TCRdb copy is restricted to in-frame clones and leaves out a portion. The data contain about 250,000 clones, roughly two thirds of them singletons. Researchers gathered lesional scalp punch biopsies and peripheral blood from patients with alopecia areata. As for this clone: Other DNA variants within this sample encode the same CDR3.

With 2 bases removed from V and 0 bases from J, the gap between germline ends came to 4 bases. The CDR3 contains 13 residues. Germline values: CDR1 SGHDN, CDR2 FVKESK. This material consisted of CD4+ T cells sorted from blood, taken at week 0. This receptor was obtained from a human donor with alopecia areata. The chain couples TRBV14 to TRBJ1-1; D gene ambiguous. CDR3 in amino acids: CASSQSLNTEAFF. The CDR3 coding sequence is TGTGCCAGCAGCCAAAGTTTGAACACTGAAGCTTTCTTT.